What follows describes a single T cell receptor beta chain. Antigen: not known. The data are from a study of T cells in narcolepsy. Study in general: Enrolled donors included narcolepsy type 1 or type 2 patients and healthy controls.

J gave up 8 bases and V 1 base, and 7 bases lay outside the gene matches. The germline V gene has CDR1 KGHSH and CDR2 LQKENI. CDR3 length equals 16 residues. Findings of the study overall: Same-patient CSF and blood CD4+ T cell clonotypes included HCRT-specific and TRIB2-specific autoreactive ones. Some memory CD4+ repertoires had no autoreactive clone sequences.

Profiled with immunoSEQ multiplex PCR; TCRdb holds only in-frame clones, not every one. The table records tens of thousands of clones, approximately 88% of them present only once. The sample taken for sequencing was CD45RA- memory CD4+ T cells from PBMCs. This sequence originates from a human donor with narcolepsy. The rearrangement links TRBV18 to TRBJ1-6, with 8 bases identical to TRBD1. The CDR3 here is CASSPRQGIDHSPLHF. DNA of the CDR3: TGTGCCAGCTCACCACGACAGGGGATCGATCATTCACCCCTCCACTTT.